This T cell receptor (beta chain) comes out of a study of cytomegalovirus exposure and HLA in healthy donors. The assay was immunoSEQ multiplex PCR, and TCRdb's table has in-frame clones only and misses some. This table holds around 250,000 clones, 90% found once. Trimming cost V 10 bases and J 1 base; bases outside gene matches: 11. There are 15 residues in the CDR3. The germline CDR1 and CDR2 sequences are MNHEY and SMNVEV (reference sequence). This sequence was found in a woman under 30 in good health and CMV-seronegative. The sequenced sample was PBMCs. The chain links TRBV27 to TRBJ2-3; 7 nucleotides align to TRBD2. The CDR3 loop is CATSGGGMRTDTQYF. CDR3 DNA: TGTGCCACGTCGGGCGGGGGTATGCGCACAGATACGCAGTATTTT.